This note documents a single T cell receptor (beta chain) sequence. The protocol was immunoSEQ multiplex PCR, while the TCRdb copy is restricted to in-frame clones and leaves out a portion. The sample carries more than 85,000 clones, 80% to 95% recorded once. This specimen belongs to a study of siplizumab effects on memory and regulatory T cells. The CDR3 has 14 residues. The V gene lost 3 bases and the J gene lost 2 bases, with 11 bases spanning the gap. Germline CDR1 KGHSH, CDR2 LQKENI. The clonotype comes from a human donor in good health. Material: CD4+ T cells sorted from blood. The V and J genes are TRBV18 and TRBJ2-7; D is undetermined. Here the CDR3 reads CASSPRETTYEQYF. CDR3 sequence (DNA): TGTGCCAGCTCACCCCGAGAAACTACCTACGAGCAGTACTTC.